Presented here are 16 T cell receptor beta chains from one specimen sequenced in a study of CD8 T cells in ankylosing spondylitis. Study-wide results and caveats: There was a TCR beta motif, made of fewer than 10 highly homologous variants, that appeared characteristic of ankylosing spondylitis blood.

From the 5' RACE reads, TCRdb called clonotypes with MiXCR, one entry per CDR3 protein. The repertoire consists of fewer than 650,000 distinct CDR3 sequences, with roughly an eighth occurring once and the leading ten covering about 6.5%. No cognate antigen is known for these TCRs. The source material was blood, either unsorted or a sorted T cell fraction (not recorded which). Every receptor here comes from a male donor with ankylosing spondylitis.

This clonotype appeared many times. This chain joins TRBV5-1 and TRBJ2-1; 8 nucleotides match TRBD2. Germline-derived CDR1 and CDR2 are SGHRS and YFSETQ. There are 18 residues in the CDR3. V shed 4 bases and J 4 bases; nucleotides not matched to a gene: 16. CDR3 sequence reads: CASSLRASGSYFYNEQFF. The CDR3 region has the DNA TGCGCCAGCAGCCTTCGAGCTAGCGGGTCCTATTTTTACAATGAGCAGTTCTTC.

The chain employs TRBV20-1 and TRBJ1-5, with 7 bases identical to TRBD1. The CDR3 spans 15 residues. With V trimmed by 7 bases and J by 5 bases, 14 bases remained unmatched. Germline assignment: CDR1 DFQATT and CDR2 SNEGSKA (reference sequence). The CDR3 reads CSVTSGGVGDQPQHF. The CDR3 region has the DNA TGCAGTGTTACATCAGGGGGGGTCGGCGATCAGCCCCAGCATTTT.

Many counts were recorded for this clonotype. This rearrangement joins TRBV5-1 to TRBJ2-1; 10 bases align to TRBD2. Germline V gene lookup returns CDR1 SGHRS and CDR2 YFSETQ. Unmatched junction bases numbered 6, after V lost 3 bases and J lost 9 bases. The CDR3 is 14 residues long. Here the CDR3 reads CASSSSGRAPEQFF. DNA of the CDR3: TGCGCCAGCAGCTCAAGCGGGAGGGCCCCTGAGCAGTTCTTC.

This clonotype was counted many times. V gene TRBV27 combines with J gene TRBJ2-5; D tentatively reads TRBD1 or TRBD2 (5 bases each). Germline V gene data show CDR1 as MNHEY and CDR2 as SMNVEV (reference sequence). V was cut by 1 base and J by 4 bases, with 16 bases left in between. This CDR3 spans 16 amino acids. CDR3 sequence reads: CASSLLSGTPIETQYF. CDR3 nucleotides: TGTGCCAGCAGTTTATTGTCCGGGACGCCGATAGAGACCCAGTACTTC.

The table lists this clonotype with many counts. CDR3 residues: CSVWAGTQNTEAFF. DNA of the CDR3: TGCAGCGTTTGGGCCGGGACGCAGAACACTGAAGCTTTCTTT. V is TRBV29-1 and J is TRBJ1-1; a possible D gene is TRBD1 (5 bases). V gave up 5 bases and J gave up 1 base, with 14 bases separating them. The CDR3 consists of 14 residues. Germline assignment: CDR1 SQVTM and CDR2 ANQGSEA.

This clonotype was picked up many times. CDR3 coding DNA: TGTGCCAGCAGCCAAGATCTTGGAGTGTACCCGTACTTC. Protein product: CASSQDLGVYPYF. The chain carries TRBV3-1 and TRBJ2-7; D remains unclear. This CDR3 spans 13 amino acids. V lost 0 bases and J 12 bases, leaving 15 bases between the germline ends. The germline CDR1 and CDR2 sequences are LGHDT and YNNKEL (reference sequence).

This clonotype was observed a few times. The V and J genes are TRBV5-1 and TRBJ2-5; D gene ambiguous. Trimming left V 4 bases short and J 5 bases short, with 9 bases between. CDR1 SGHRS and CDR2 YFSETQ come from the germline V gene. The CDR3 is made up of 12 amino acids. The CDR3 protein is CASSPGWETQYF. The CDR3 DNA follows: TGCGCCAGCAGCCCCGGATGGGAGACCCAGTACTTC.

This chain connects TRBV7-7 to TRBJ2-5, with a tentative D call TRBD1 (6 bases). The germline V gene encodes CDR1 SSHAT and CDR2 FNYEAQ (reference sequence). The germline V and J ends were trimmed by 5 bases and 4 bases, with 14 bases remaining between them. The CDR3 totals 14 residues. The CDR3 sequence is CASSPTQGRETQYF. CDR3 DNA: TGTGCCAGCAGCCCTACACAGGGTAGAGAGACCCAGTACTTC.

The chain carries TRBV5-1 and TRBJ2-5; D unresolved. The CDR3 contains 14 residues. Trimming shortened V by 0 bases and J by 3 bases, and 9 bases separated the two germline ends. Germline lookup yields CDR1 SGHRS and CDR2 YFSETQ. The CDR3 nucleotides read TGCGCCAGCAGCTTGGCTGGTAAAAAAGAGACCCAGTACTTC. This gives the protein CASSLAGKKETQYF.

V is TRBV30 and J is TRBJ2-5; D not certain. The CDR3 is 11 amino acids. Germline CDR1 is GTSNPN and CDR2 is SVGIG (reference sequence). Trimming took 2 bases from V and 5 from J, leaving 6 bases between them. The CDR3 coding sequence is TGTGCCTGGAGTCCGCGGGAGACCCAGTACTTC. Protein sequence: CAWSPRETQYF.

This clonotype was counted at least ten times. The chain couples TRBV5-1 to TRBJ2-1; the match to TRBD2 covers 11 bases. The CDR3 is 15 residues long. CDR1 SGHRS and CDR2 YFSETQ come from the germline V gene. Trimming at V came to 2 bases and at J to 3 bases, leaving 1 base not matched to a gene. CDR3 DNA sequence: TGCGCCAGCAGCTTCACTAGCGGGGGCTACAATGAGCAGTTCTTC. This codes for CASSFTSGGYNEQFF.

This clonotype has more than one count but fewer than ten. The DNA is omitted, as the CDR3 cannot be located on it reliably, and the CDR3 follows TCRdb's listing. The chain links TRBV19 to TRBJ1-2. The CDR3 sequence runs 15 residues, both termini included. Germline loops: CDR1 LNHDA, CDR2 SQIVND (reference sequence). The CDR3 sequence is CASSISALNNYGYTF.

This clonotype has only a few counts. This chain joins TRBV15 and TRBJ1-2, with D unclear. The CDR3 spans 11 residues. The V end was cut by 1 base, the J end by 7 bases, with 4 bases between. Germline-derived CDR1 and CDR2 are LNHNV and YYDKDF (reference sequence). The chain's CDR3 is CATSRGSGYTF. In DNA, the CDR3 is TGTGCCACCAGCAGAGGTAGTGGCTACACCTTC. The whole variable domain, remainder taken from reference TRBV15 and TRBJ1-2, is DAMVIQNPRYQVTQFGKPVTLSCSQTLNHNVMYWYQQKSSQAPKLLFHYYDKDFNNEADTPDNFQSRRPNTSFCFLDIRSPGLGDTAMYLCATSRGSGYTFGSGTRLTVV.

Ten or more counts support this clonotype. V gene TRBV4-1 combines with J gene TRBJ1-1, with D possibly TRBD1 on 5 matching bases. Looked up from germline, CDR1 is MGHRA and CDR2 is YSYEKL. The V gene lost 2 bases and the J gene lost 3 bases, with 16 bases spanning the gap. The CDR3 sequence is 16 residues long. The CDR3 loop reads CASSQKQAQRDTEAFF. The CDR3 DNA reads TGCGCCAGCAGCCAAAAACAGGCCCAAAGAGACACTGAAGCTTTCTTT.

The chain joins TRBV20-1 to TRBJ2-3, with D perhaps matching TRBD2 (7 bases). V was cut by 5 bases and J by 1 base, with 19 bases left in between. CDR3 size: 16 residues. Germline assignment: CDR1 DFQATT and CDR2 SNEGSKA (reference sequence). CDR3 amino acids: CSAGGAGALGTDTQYF. DNA for the CDR3: TGCAGTGCTGGGGGGGCGGGAGCTCTTGGCACAGATACGCAGTATTTT.

This clonotype came up a few times. CDR3 sequence (DNA): TGCAGTGCTAGAGATTGGAGGAACAATGAGCAGTTCTTC. It codes for CSARDWRNNEQFF. This chain joins TRBV20-1 and TRBJ2-1; maybe TRBD2 (5 bases). Germline CDR1 reads DFQATT; CDR2 reads SNEGSKA (reference sequence). CDR3 length: 13 amino acids. V dropped 0 bases and J dropped 5 bases, with 8 bases sitting between them.